The 12 T cell receptor beta chains presented below share a single source sample, sequenced in a study of blood T cell repertoires in COVID-19. Produced via immunoSEQ multiplex PCR; TCRdb's table is partial and in-frame only. The table lists under 250,000 clones, around three quarters of them singletons, with 7.2% in the top ten. The sample comprised peripheral blood. The receptors shown here come from a woman in her 70s with acute or convalescent COVID-19.

The chain combines TRBV11-2 with TRBJ2-5, with a tentative D call TRBD1 (6 bases). Germline CDR1 reads SGHAT; CDR2 reads FQNNGV. V lost 6 bases, J lost 2 bases, and 19 bases lay in between. This CDR3 spans 16 amino acids. For the CDR3, the DNA is TGTGCCAGCAGACACTCGGGCAGGGGCCAACAAGAGACCCAGTACTTC. It translates to CASRHSGRGQQETQYF.

There are a few counts of this clone. CDR3 residues: CSVEGSPGTGSSGNTIYF. CDR3 nucleotides: TGCAGCGTTGAGGGTTCTCCCGGGACAGGGAGCTCTGGAAACACCATATATTTT. The genes are TRBV29-1 and TRBJ1-3, with TRBD1 matching over 9 bases. V shed 3 bases and J 0 bases; nucleotides not matched to a gene: 12. CDR1 and CDR2 from the germline V gene are SQVTM and ANQGSEA. This CDR3 is built from 18 residues.

The gene calls are TRBV7-2 and TRBJ2-5, with D unclear. Between the trimmed V and J ends, which lost 3 bases and 5 bases, there was a span of 13 bases. This CDR3 has 14 amino acids. CDR1 is SGHTA and CDR2 is FQGNSA in the germline V gene. The CDR3 spells CASSFPVAAETQYF. The CDR3 nucleotides are TGTGCCAGCAGCTTCCCGGTCGCTGCGGAGACCCAGTACTTC.

The V and J genes are TRBV30 and TRBJ2-3; the D gene is possibly TRBD2 (6 bases). The CDR3 sequence is 14 residues long. V lost 0 bases and J lost 4, with 11 bases in between. Germline values: CDR1 GTSNPN, CDR2 SVGIG (reference sequence). The CDR3 nucleotides are TGTGCCTGGAGTGTACTCCGGGGGTCAGATACGCAGTATTTT. Translated, it gives CAWSVLRGSDTQYF.

The chain combines TRBV11-3 with TRBJ2-1; D is perhaps TRBD2 (6 bases). The CDR3 contains 16 residues. V lost 6 bases and J lost 9, with 24 bases in between. Germline CDR1 and CDR2: SGHNT and YENEEA. The CDR3 here is CASSKRLALNNSEQFF. Here the CDR3 DNA reads TGTGCCAGCAGTAAAAGGCTAGCGCTAAATAATTCTGAGCAGTTCTTC.

The rearrangement uses TRBV6-2 or TRBV6-3 and TRBJ1-4; D is undetermined. The germline V and J ends were trimmed by 2 bases and 6 bases, with 4 bases remaining between them. From germline, CDR1 is MNHEY and CDR2 SVGEGT. This CDR3 comprises 12 residues. The CDR3: CASSYVDEKLFF. DNA for the CDR3: TGTGCCAGCAGTTACGTCGATGAAAAACTGTTTTTT.

V gene TRBV30 combines with J gene TRBJ1-1, with 7 positions matching TRBD1. CDR1 is GTSNPN and CDR2 is SVGIG in the germline V gene (reference sequence). This CDR3 comprises 15 residues. Trimming removed 0 bases from V and 1 base from J; junction bases left unmatched: 5. DNA of the CDR3: TGTGCCTGGAGTGTTCTCGACAGGGAGAACACTGAAGCTTTCTTT. It yields the protein CAWSVLDRENTEAFF.

V usage is TRBV7-2 and J usage is TRBJ2-5; the D is unclear. V lost 1 base, J lost 1 base, and 7 bases lay in between. Germline V gives CDR1 SGHTA, CDR2 FQGNSA. The CDR3 consists of 14 residues. The CDR3 coding sequence is TGTGCCAGCAGCTTAGGGCGGTCCCAAGAGACCCAGTACTTC. It codes for CASSLGRSQETQYF. Full variable domain (outside the CDR3, taken from reference TRBV7-2 and TRBJ2-5): GAGVSQSPSNKVTEKGKDVELRCDPISGHTALYWYRQSLGQGLEFLIYFQGNSAPDKSGLPSDRFSAERTGGSVSTLTIQRTQQEDSAVYLCASSLGRSQETQYFGPGTRLLVL.

The chain employs TRBV5-5 and TRBJ2-7; D might be TRBD1 (7 bases). Trimming removed 8 bases at V and 3 bases at J, with 12 bases between. The germline CDR1 and CDR2 sequences are SGHKS and YYEKEE (reference sequence). The CDR3 totals 12 residues. In DNA, the CDR3 is TGTGCCAGTCAGGGGGGCAACTACGAGCAGTACTTC. Its translation is CASQGGNYEQYF.

This clone appeared a single time. J is TRBJ1-1 and V is TRBV6-5; no clear D gene. The germline gives CDR1 MNHEY, CDR2 SVGAGI. Deletions cut 4 bases from V and 8 bases from J, with 8 bases between. The CDR3 extends over 11 amino acids. This chain's CDR3 is CASSSVREAFF. For the CDR3, the DNA is TGTGCCAGCAGTTCGGTTCGAGAAGCTTTCTTT.

This clone was detected only a few times. The rearrangement uses TRBV2 and TRBJ2-2; maybe TRBD1 (6 bases). CDR1 and CDR2 (germline): SNHLY, FYNNEI. The CDR3 sequence is 16 residues long. Trimming removed 6 bases from V and 4 bases from J, with 18 bases in between. The CDR3 DNA follows: TGTGCCAGCAGCCCTTCTGCTCAGGGGTTCACCGGGGAGCTGTTTTTT. Translated: CASSPSAQGFTGELFF.

The chain joins TRBV2 to TRBJ2-1; 8 nucleotides line up with TRBD2. Per germline, CDR1 SNHLY and CDR2 FYNNEI. After removal of 11 bases from V and 8 bases from J, the junction contained 17 bases not matched to a gene. CDR3 size: 15 residues. The CDR3 is CASGGGLGVGHEQFF. Written as DNA, the CDR3 is TGTGCCTCCGGAGGGGGACTAGGGGTCGGCCATGAGCAGTTCTTC.